One TCR beta chain is described in this entry. This clonotype was observed a few times. Its antigen is not yet known. Qualities for individual bases were not recorded, and no much larger clone is one base off. The library relied on PCR. Instrument on record: Illumina HiSeq 2500. TCR library preparation used molecular barcoding, with unique molecular identifiers applied to normalize quantification of the TCRbeta repertoire. The public reads were quality trimmed at Q25 with fastp and then assembled into clones with MiXCR by TCRdb, keeping productive beta chains. Entries that share a CDR3 protein sequence are merged under the most common genes and DNA. The sample table records hundreds of thousands of distinct CDR3 sequences; approximately 8.4% of these occur just once. The ten top clones hold approximately 34% of the sample. This entry is derived from a study of T-cell reconstitution after alpha-beta-depleted transplantation in children (dated by TCRdb to between 2015 and 2016). Background for the entire study: T-cell immune reconstitution after TCRalphabeta/CD19-depleted allogeneic hematopoietic cell transplantation in children was quantitatively tracked in the study by means of TCR repertoire profiling.

Results and caveats for the whole study, not just this receptor: In some patients, the high TCRbeta diversity seen at day 60 was put down to recipient T cells and intrathymic progenitors that had survived conditioning. The apparently early recovery of alphabetaT-cell counts about two months after transplant reportedly depended on only several hundred rapidly expanded clones that came from non-depleted graft cells. The frequencies of hyperexpanded clones fell over the following months, and after one year, T-cell counts and TCRbeta diversity were mostly attributed to newly produced T cells.

Interpreted using the paper, the treatment or condition label stands for: allogeneic hematopoietic cell transplantation with graft depleted of TCRalphabeta T cells and CD19 B cells. Transplant recipients were children who received TCRalphabeta/CD19-depleted allogeneic hematopoietic cell grafts. From the germline V gene, CDR1 is MDHEN and CDR2 is SYDVKM. The junction carries 17 bases between V and J, which are trimmed by 2 bases and 5 bases respectively. The CDR3 covers 16 residues, taking in both the cysteine and the phenylalanine. Only the CDR3 region is kept as DNA, spanning 48 bases read in frame from base 1.

This receptor was taken from a male patient between 2 and 15 years old who had a stem cell transplant for acute myeloid leukemia, so the T cells may come from the graft donor. The sequences come from PBMCs, mostly from graft donor cells, collected 360 days after TCRalphabeta/CD19-depleted stem cell transplant. The chain uses TRBV28 and TRBJ2-3, with a weak D call of TRBD2 (7 bases match). The CDR3 region reads CASSLSGGAFRDTQYF. Here is the DNA: TGTGCCAGCAGTTTAAGTGGGGGGGCGTTTAGAGATACGCAGTATTTT.